This TCR beta chain originates from a study of blood T cells in healthy people across ages. The use of a sample-barcoded 5' primer and a J-beta primer mix characterized a second PCR of about 7 to 12 cycles. TCRdb used MiXCR to reprocess the 5' RACE reads, holding one entry per CDR3 protein. The sample gives around 1,000,000 distinct CDR3 sequences, more than 30% of which show up once; approximately 14% is in the top ten. The germline V gene has CDR1 SGHTA and CDR2 FQGNSA. The CDR3 spans 14 residues. Unmatched junction bases numbered 6, after V lost 7 bases and J lost 2 bases. The receptor's source is a man younger than 35 in good health. Input material: blood. The chain uses TRBV7-2 and TRBJ1-2; 8 positions match TRBD1. CDR3 region: CASTPRQGNYGYTF. For the CDR3, the DNA is TGTGCCAGCACCCCACGACAGGGGAACTATGGCTACACCTTC.